The present T cell receptor (beta chain) was sequenced within a study of cytomegalovirus exposure and HLA in healthy donors. This clone was found a few times. The protocol was immunoSEQ multiplex PCR, while the TCRdb copy is restricted to in-frame clones and leaves out a portion. The sample lists over 200,000 clones, 80% to 90% occurring once. Trimming removed 4 bases from V and 5 bases from J; junction bases left unmatched: 9. Germline V gene data show CDR1 as SGHRS and CDR2 as YFSETQ. This CDR3 has 16 amino acids. This TCR was recovered from a woman younger than 35 in good health and CMV-seropositive. J is TRBJ2-1 and V is TRBV5-1; 10 bases align to TRBD2. Sequences were obtained from PBMCs. CDR3 sequence: CASSPSAGGPDNEQFF. CDR3 bases: TGCGCCAGCAGCCCCTCAGCGGGAGGGCCCGACAATGAGCAGTTCTTC. The full variable domain, rest sourced from reference TRBV5-1 and TRBJ2-1, is KAGVTQTPRYLIKTRGQQVTLSCSPISGHRSVSWYQQTPGQGLQFLFEYFSETQRNKGNFPGRFSGRQFSNSRSEMNVSTLELGDSALYLCASSPSAGGPDNEQFFGPGTRLTVL.